Below are 11 T cell receptor beta chains sequenced from a single sample in a study of cytomegalovirus exposure and HLA in healthy donors. Sequencing used immunoSEQ multiplex PCR; TCRdb keeps in-frame clones, though not all of them. The sample has over 110,000 clones, roughly 81% seen once; the top ten hold almost 1.5%. The specimen sequenced was PBMCs. These receptors all come from a woman aged 30 to 39 in good health and CMV-seronegative.

The rearrangement uses TRBV30 and TRBJ1-1; D is possibly TRBD1 (6 bases). Trimming cost V 2 bases and J 4 bases, with 8 bases left between them. There are 12 residues in the CDR3. Germline lookup yields CDR1 GTSNPN and CDR2 SVGIG (reference sequence). CDR3 nucleotide sequence: TGTGCCTGGAGTAACAGGGCCACTGAAGCTTTCTTT. It specifies CAWSNRATEAFF.

J is TRBJ1-2 and V is TRBV18; TRBD1 agrees at 8 bases. Trimming removed 2 bases from V and 5 bases from J; junction bases left unmatched: 4. Per germline, CDR1 KGHSH and CDR2 LQKENI. The CDR3 is made up of 14 amino acids. In nucleotides, the CDR3 is TGTGCCAGCTCACCAGGGGACAGGATGTATGGCTACACCTTC. Translation gives CASSPGDRMYGYTF.

The chain recombines TRBV7-2 with TRBJ2-1; D is unresolved. Germline assignment: CDR1 SGHTA and CDR2 FQGNSA. Trimming pared 5 bases from V and 0 bases from J, leaving 11 bases between. This CDR3 has 15 amino acids. The CDR3 nucleotides read TGTGCCAGCAGCCACGTTCCCTACTCCTACAATGAGCAGTTCTTC. Translation: CASSHVPYSYNEQFF.

V and J are TRBV27 and TRBJ1-2; tentatively, D is TRBD1 (6 bases). The CDR3 extends over 19 amino acids. Between the trimmed V and J ends, which lost 2 bases and 0 bases, there was a span of 22 bases. Germline V gene lookup returns CDR1 MNHEY and CDR2 SMNVEV (reference sequence). As DNA, the CDR3 is TGTGCCAGCAGTTTAGCCCCTCCGACAGGCGCCCCTACTAACTATGGCTACACCTTC. This encodes CASSLAPPTGAPTNYGYTF.

Only a few counts were recorded for this clone. The chain recombines TRBV6-5 with TRBJ2-1; TRBD1 matches at 7 bases. The CDR3 sequence is 16 residues long. V was pared by 2 bases and J by 2 bases, with 6 bases of the junction left unmatched. Germline CDR1 reads MNHEY; CDR2 reads SVGAGI. The CDR3 spells CASSYPGDSTYNEQFF. In DNA form, the CDR3 reads TGTGCCAGCAGTTACCCCGGGGACAGCACCTACAATGAGCAGTTCTTC.

The V and J genes are TRBV6-4 and TRBJ2-1; 11 bases align to TRBD2. The CDR3 contains 15 residues. Germline trimming cut 2 bases from V and 6 bases from J; bases unmatched to any gene: 3. Per germline, CDR1 MRHNA and CDR2 SNTAGT. The CDR3 DNA reads as TGTGCCAGCAGTGACCGTAGCGGGGGGGCCAATGAGCAGTTCTTC. This sequence encodes CASSDRSGGANEQFF.

The chain links TRBV11-2 to TRBJ2-7; D may be TRBD1 (5 bases). V was pared by 5 bases and J by 6 bases, with 14 bases between. The CDR3 runs to 13 residues. CDR1 SGHAT and CDR2 FQNNGV come from the germline V gene. The CDR3 loop is CASSPLNQGEQYF. The CDR3 DNA follows: TGTGCCAGCAGCCCACTCAATCAGGGCGAGCAGTACTTC.

V usage is TRBV6-1 and J usage is TRBJ2-1; D not certain. V gave up 1 base and J gave up 4 bases, with 11 bases separating them. The CDR3 length is 15 residues. Germline V lookup: CDR1 MNHNS, CDR2 SASEGT. The CDR3 sequence: CASSEGWRTYNEQFF. The CDR3, as DNA: TGTGCCAGCAGTGAAGGATGGAGAACTTACAATGAGCAGTTCTTC.

The chain combines TRBV19 with TRBJ2-4; the D gene is possibly TRBD2 (5 bases). The CDR3 runs 15 residues. V shed 5 bases and J shed 0 bases, with 11 bases lying between them. Germline-derived CDR1 and CDR2 are LNHDA and SQIVND (reference sequence). CDR3 residues: CASSSRTLAKNIQYF. CDR3 nucleotides: TGTGCCAGTAGTTCCCGGACTTTAGCCAAAAACATTCAGTACTTC. Variable domain in full (rest from reference TRBV19 and TRBJ2-4): DGGITQSPKYLFRKEGQNVTLSCEQNLNHDAMYWYRQDPGQGLRLIYYSQIVNDFQKGDIAEGYSVSREKKESFPLTVTSAQKNPTAFYLCASSSRTLAKNIQYFGAGTRLSVL.

The chain is built from TRBV6-5 and TRBJ1-5; 8 positions agree with TRBD1. In germline, CDR1 is MNHEY, CDR2 SVGAGI. The CDR3 is 14 amino acids. With V trimmed by 6 bases and J by 4 bases, 5 bases remained unmatched. The CDR3 loop is CASRSTGENQPQHF. CDR3 nucleotide sequence: TGTGCCAGCAGATCGACAGGGGAAAATCAGCCCCAGCATTTT.

The table lists this clone with a count of one. The gene calls are TRBV5-1 and TRBJ1-2; 8 positions agree with TRBD1. Germline V gene data show CDR1 as SGHRS and CDR2 as YFSETQ. The CDR3 is 15 residues long. The J segment lost 4 bases and the V segment lost 4 bases, leaving 9 bases of the junction unmatched. The CDR3 sequence: CASSPDRATLYGYTF. Here the CDR3 DNA reads TGCGCCAGCAGCCCGGACAGGGCAACACTCTATGGCTACACCTTC.